This passage covers 16 T cell receptor beta chains from one sample sequenced in a study of blood T cell repertoires in COVID-19. The method was immunoSEQ multiplex PCR; TCRdb's version includes in-frame clones alone and lacks a portion of them. The data show about 230,000 clones, roughly 87% seen once. The sequencing input was peripheral blood. All receptors derive from a woman between 18 and 30 years old who had recovered from COVID-19.

The chain carries TRBV7-2 and TRBJ1-1; D gene uncertain. Germline V gene data show CDR1 as SGHTA and CDR2 as FQGNSA. This CDR3 spans 15 amino acids. Trimming cost V 6 bases and J 4 bases, with 18 bases left between them. The chain's CDR3 is CASSFELGRGTEAFF. CDR3 DNA sequence: TGTGCCAGCAGTTTCGAGTTGGGGAGAGGCACTGAAGCTTTCTTT.

This sequence joins TRBV19 and TRBJ2-7; TRBD2 is a possible D gene (5 bases). Trimming removed 2 bases at V and 3 bases at J, with 20 bases between. The CDR3 has 17 amino acids. Germline values: CDR1 LNHDA, CDR2 SQIVND (reference sequence). CDR3 region: CASSITLAIDGYYEQYF. The CDR3 nucleotides are TGTGCCAGTAGTATAACGCTAGCCATAGATGGGTACTACGAGCAGTACTTC.

This chain joins TRBV7-9 and TRBJ1-6; D gene uncertain. Trimming took 4 bases from V and 0 from J, leaving 7 bases between them. The germline V gene encodes CDR1 SEHNR and CDR2 FQNEAQ (reference sequence). The CDR3 consists of 15 residues. The CDR3 reads CASSSRDSYNSPLHF. The CDR3 DNA reads as TGTGCCAGCAGCTCTCGGGACTCCTATAATTCACCCCTCCACTTT.

This clone has a handful of counts. The rearrangement joins TRBV6-2 or TRBV6-3 to TRBJ2-4; perhaps TRBD2 as D (5 bases). Trimming pared 0 bases from V and 3 bases from J, leaving 24 bases between. Per the germline V gene, CDR1 is MNHEY and CDR2 is SVGEGT. The CDR3 loop spans 20 amino acids. In DNA, the CDR3 is TGTGCCAGCAGTTACTCGTTATTTGGCCTATCTAGCTCGGACAAAAACATTCAGTACTTC. Its translation is CASSYSLFGLSSSDKNIQYF.

The chain joins TRBV28 to TRBJ1-1; maybe TRBD1 (6 bases). This CDR3 is built from 14 residues. CDR1 and CDR2 (germline): MDHEN, SYDVKM. Trimming pared 6 bases from V and 0 bases from J, leaving 11 bases between. This chain's CDR3 is CASSRGPMNTEAFF. Written as DNA, the CDR3 is TGTGCCAGCAGCAGGGGACCCATGAACACTGAAGCTTTCTTT.

The J gene is TRBJ2-2, the V gene TRBV6-2 or TRBV6-3; D is possibly TRBD2 (5 bases). The CDR3 totals 14 residues. Germline CDR1 reads MNHEY; CDR2 reads SVGEGT. Trimming removed 7 bases at V and 5 bases at J, with 14 bases between. The CDR3 reads CASIPGSGTGELFF. CDR3 DNA sequence: TGTGCCAGCATCCCAGGATCGGGGACCGGGGAGCTGTTTTTT.

Here the CDR3 reads CASSLGSQPQHF. The CDR3, as DNA: TGTGCCAGCAGCTTGGGCAGTCAGCCCCAGCATTTT. The V and J genes are TRBV5-6 and TRBJ1-5, with D hard to call. The CDR3 spans 12 residues. Germline CDR1 reads SGHDT; CDR2 reads YYEEEE. Trimming removed 0 bases at V and 6 bases at J, with 4 bases between. Based on the CDR3 plus reference TRBV5-6 and TRBJ1-5, the full variable domain is DAGVTQSPTHLIKTRGQQVTLRCSPKSGHDTVSWYQQALGQGPQFIFQYYEEEERQRGNFPDRFSGHQFPNYSSELNVNALLLGDSALYLCASSLGSQPQHFGDGTRLSIL.

V gene TRBV30 combines with J gene TRBJ2-1; tentative D call: TRBD1 (5 bases). The CDR3 has 13 amino acids. V dropped 0 bases and J dropped 9 bases, with 12 bases sitting between them. CDR1 is GTSNPN and CDR2 is SVGIG in the germline V gene (reference sequence). CDR3 sequence: CAWSVPGRGEQFF. As DNA, the CDR3 is TGTGCCTGGAGTGTCCCGGGTAGGGGTGAGCAGTTCTTC.

This chain links TRBV6-5 with TRBJ1-2; D remains unclear. The CDR3 loop spans 11 amino acids. The V end lost 6 bases, the J end lost 4 bases, and 6 bases lay between the germline ends. The germline gives CDR1 MNHEY, CDR2 SVGAGI. The CDR3 loop is CASSDSYGYTF. CDR3 sequence (DNA): TGTGCCAGCAGCGACTCCTATGGCTACACCTTC.

The rearrangement uses TRBV6-4 and TRBJ2-3; 7 bases align to TRBD2. This CDR3 region has 15 residues. In germline, CDR1 is MRHNA, CDR2 SNTAGT. With V trimmed by 5 bases and J by 0 bases, 5 bases remained unmatched. DNA of the CDR3: TGTGCCAGCAGTCCTTTTAGCGGGAGCACAGATACGCAGTATTTT. Its translation is CASSPFSGSTDTQYF.

V gene TRBV12-3 or TRBV12-4 combines with J gene TRBJ2-7; 10 nucleotides match TRBD2. Trimming at V came to 7 bases and at J to 6 bases, leaving 6 bases not matched to a gene. This CDR3 region has 13 residues. CDR3 protein: CASTLGTSVEQYF. The DNA for the CDR3 is TGTGCCAGCACCTTGGGGACTAGCGTCGAGCAGTACTTC.

V gene TRBV9 combines with J gene TRBJ1-4; D ambiguous. Germline V gives CDR1 SGDLS, CDR2 YYNGEE. V lost 0 bases and J 8 bases, leaving 14 bases between the germline ends. This CDR3 is 15 amino acids long. CDR3 nucleotide sequence: TGTGCCAGCAGCGTAGTGTCAGGTGGGAGCGAAAAACTGTTTTTT. Translating it yields CASSVVSGGSEKLFF.

The chain has TRBV10-3 and TRBJ1-1, with TRBD1 matching 9 bases. In germline, CDR1 is ENHRY, CDR2 SYGVKD. The junction had 5 bases not matched to a gene; V was cut back by 2 bases and J by 4 bases. This CDR3 has 15 amino acids. CDR3 residues: CAISERQGGATEAFF. The CDR3 coding sequence is TGTGCCATCAGTGAGCGACAGGGGGGTGCCACTGAAGCTTTCTTT.

In its sample, this clone was seen once. The chain uses TRBV18 and TRBJ2-1; D possibly corresponds to TRBD2 (5 bases). Trimming took 5 bases from V and 6 from J, leaving 17 bases between them. There are 15 residues in the CDR3. Germline V gene lookup returns CDR1 KGHSH and CDR2 LQKENI. The CDR3 bases are TGTGCCAGCTCAATGGAATCGGGGTCTGGCAATGAGCAGTTCTTC. It codes for CASSMESGSGNEQFF.

J is TRBJ2-7 and V is TRBV7-2; a possible D gene is TRBD2 (5 bases). V was clipped by 3 bases and J by 5 bases, with 14 bases between them. Germline CDR1 SGHTA, CDR2 FQGNSA. The length of the CDR3 is 14 residues. CDR3 loop: CASSLGSSGDEQYF. CDR3 sequence (DNA): TGTGCCAGCAGCTTGGGGTCCAGCGGAGACGAGCAGTACTTC. Full variable domain (rest looked up from reference TRBV7-2 and TRBJ2-7): GAGVSQSPSNKVTEKGKDVELRCDPISGHTALYWYRQSLGQGLEFLIYFQGNSAPDKSGLPSDRFSAERTGGSVSTLTIQRTQQEDSAVYLCASSLGSSGDEQYFGPGTRLTVT.

The chain links TRBV4-2 to TRBJ1-4, with D unresolved. The V and J ends lost 0 bases and 8 bases respectively, with 16 bases between them. Per germline, CDR1 LGHNA and CDR2 YNFKEQ. The CDR3 spans 16 residues. CDR3: CASSQESLAAREKLFF. The CDR3 DNA follows: TGTGCCAGCAGCCAAGAATCTCTGGCGGCCCGGGAAAAACTGTTTTTT.